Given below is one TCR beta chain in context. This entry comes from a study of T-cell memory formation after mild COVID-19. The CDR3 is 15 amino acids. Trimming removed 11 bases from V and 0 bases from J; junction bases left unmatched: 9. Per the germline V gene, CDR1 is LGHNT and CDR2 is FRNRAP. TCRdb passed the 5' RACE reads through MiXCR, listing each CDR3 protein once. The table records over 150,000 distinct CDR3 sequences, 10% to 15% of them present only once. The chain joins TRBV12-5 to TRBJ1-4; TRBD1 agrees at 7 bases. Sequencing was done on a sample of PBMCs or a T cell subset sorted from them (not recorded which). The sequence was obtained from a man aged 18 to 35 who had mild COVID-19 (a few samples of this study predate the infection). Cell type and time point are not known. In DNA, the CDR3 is TGTGCTCTCCGACAGGGTCTCGCAACTAATGAAAAACTGTTTTTT. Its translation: CALRQGLATNEKLFF.